A selection of T cell receptor beta chains follows, all from one sample in a study of blood T cell repertoires in COVID-19. TCRdb's copy holds only in-frame clones and misses some; the assay was immunoSEQ multiplex PCR. This repertoire shows roughly 150,000 clones, about 80% found once; its top ten account for 0.5% to 0.65%. The specimen was peripheral blood. The receptors stem from a man in his 60s with acute or convalescent COVID-19. Each CDR3 is given with its conserved first and last residue. Fields, in order: J gene, clone size, D gene, V gene, CDR3 DNA, CDR3 protein. A D gene is named only where the DNA matches it firmly. Not all rows give a size; the values are once, few, many and, for expanded clones, a class.

TRBJ1-2 NA NA TRBV9 TGTGCCAGCAGCGTCGAACAGGGAACTTATGGCTACACCTTC CASSVEQGTYGYTF
TRBJ2-1 NA TRBD2 TRBV7-3 TGTGCCAGCAGCTTAAGACGGGGGGGTTACAATGAGCAGTTCTTC CASSLRRGGYNEQFF
TRBJ2-1 NA TRBD2 TRBV19 TGTGCCAGTAGTAGTGGAGCGGGAGGATACAATGAGCAGTTCTTC CASSSGAGGYNEQFF
TRBJ1-5 once NA TRBV12-3/TRBV12-4 TGTGCCAGCAGTCAGGGGAGCAATCAGCCCCAGCATTTT CASSQGSNQPQHF
TRBJ2-7 NA TRBD1 TRBV7-2 TGTGCCAGCAGCAACCCGGGACAGGGCCACGAGCAGTACTTC CASSNPGQGHEQYF
TRBJ1-4 NA NA TRBV19 TGTGCCAGTACCGTACGCAGGCAGCAGGGGTCCACTAATGAAAAACTGTTTTTT CASTVRRQQGSTNEKLFF
TRBJ1-2 NA TRBD1 TRBV25-1 TGTGCCAGCAGGGCGACAGGGGTTTTCTATGGCTACACCTTC CASRATGVFYGYTF
TRBJ2-1 NA TRBD2 TRBV7-2 TGTGCCAGCAGCCCCCTAGCCGGGACTAGCGTATACAATGAGCAGTTCTTC CASSPLAGTSVYNEQFF
TRBJ1-6 NA NA TRBV7-2 TGTGCCAGCAGCTCGTACGTTTGGCAGGGCGAGAATTCACCCCTCCACTTT CASSSYVWQGENSPLHF
TRBJ2-1 NA NA TRBV3-1/TRBV3-2 TGTGCCAGCAGCCAGTATTTTGAGCAGTTCTTC CASSQYFEQFF
TRBJ2-7 NA NA TRBV3-1/TRBV3-2 TGTGCCAGCAGCCCAACATTAAGCTCCTACGAGCAGTACTTC CASSPTLSSYEQYF
TRBJ2-7 NA TRBD1 TRBV29-1 TGCAGCGTTCGACAGGGCATCGAGCAGTACTTC CSVRQGIEQYF
TRBJ2-5 NA TRBD2 TRBV9 TGTGCCAGCACAACTAGCGGAGGCCTCCAAGAGACCCAGTACTTC CASTTSGGLQETQYF
TRBJ2-5 NA TRBD2 TRBV10-2 TGCGCCAGCTCGAATGTGGCGGGGGGACAAGAGACCCAGTACTTC CASSNVAGGQETQYF
TRBJ1-6 NA NA TRBV6-6 TGTGCCAGCAGTTACGGCGCTAGGCGGGGTAATTCACCCCTCCACTTT CASSYGARRGNSPLHF
TRBJ1-2 NA TRBD1 TRBV28 TGTGCCAGCAGTTATGGGACAGACATCTATGGCTACACCTTC CASSYGTDIYGYTF
TRBJ1-1 NA NA TRBV4-3 TGCGCCAGCAGCCAAGTTTTGTGGGAGACTGAAGCTTTCTTT CASSQVLWETEAFF
TRBJ1-2 NA NA TRBV5-6 TGTGCCAGCAGCTCCCTGGGCAGGGGCTCATATGGCTACACCTTC CASSSLGRGSYGYTF
TRBJ2-2 NA TRBD1 TRBV18 TGTGCCAGCTCACAACGGACAGGGGCGAACACCGGGGAGCTGTTTTTT CASSQRTGANTGELFF
TRBJ1-2 NA NA TRBV30 TGTGCCTGGAGCGGTGGGAGTTTCTATGGCTACACCTTC CAWSGGSFYGYTF
TRBJ2-7 NA TRBD2 TRBV9 TGTGCCAGCAGCGTAGGTAGCGGGAGCTTGTACGAGCAGTACTTC CASSVGSGSLYEQYF
TRBJ2-2 NA NA TRBV5-6 TGTGCCAACAGCGTCGACAGTTCTGCCGGTACCGGGGAGCTGTTTTTT CANSVDSSAGTGELFF
TRBJ1-1 NA TRBD1 TRBV19 TGTGCCAGTAGTATGACAGGGGGCTGGGAAGCTTTCTTT CASSMTGGWEAFF
TRBJ1-2 NA TRBD1 TRBV7-2 TGTGCCAGCAGCCAAAATCCGGGACAGGGAGAGGGCTACACCTTC CASSQNPGQGEGYTF
TRBJ1-3 NA NA TRBV15 TGTGCCACCAGCAGAGCAGGGATCGGAAACACCATATATTTT CATSRAGIGNTIYF
TRBJ2-4 NA NA TRBV7-3 TGTGCCAGCTGGGGGGAGATAGCCAAAAACATTCAGTACTTC CASWGEIAKNIQYF
TRBJ1-5 NA NA TRBV19 TGTGCCAGTAGTCGGGGGGCTGGGAGTCAGCCCCAGCATTTT CASSRGAGSQPQHF
TRBJ2-7 NA NA TRBV5-4 TGTGCCAGCAGCCGGCCCCCAGGCTACGAGCAGTACTTC CASSRPPGYEQYF
TRBJ1-6 NA NA TRBV5-1 TGCGCCAGCAGCTTAGGGGCAGTTAATAATTCACCCCTCCACTTT CASSLGAVNNSPLHF
TRBJ1-1 few TRBD1 TRBV27 TGTGCCAGCAGTTTAAAAGGTCCGGGACAGCCGAACACTGAAGCTTTCTTT CASSLKGPGQPNTEAFF
TRBJ1-6 NA TRBD1 TRBV11-2 TGTGCCAGCAGCCCGGGGACAGGCCCGGTATCCCTCCACTTT CASSPGTGPVSLHF
TRBJ1-2 once NA TRBV4-3 TGCGCCAGCAGCCAAGACGGCGGAGATGGCTACACCTTC CASSQDGGDGYTF
TRBJ2-5 NA TRBD2 TRBV14 TGTGCCAGCAGCCTTCGGGGCGGGAGCGGAGAGACCCAGTACTTC CASSLRGGSGETQYF
TRBJ1-1 once NA TRBV5-6 TGTGCCAGCAGCTTGAGGTCGGGAACCATGAACACTGAAGCTTTCTTT CASSLRSGTMNTEAFF
TRBJ1-2 NA NA TRBV10-3 TGTGCCATCAAAGCGGTACCCGTCGGTGGCTACACCTTC CAIKAVPVGGYTF
TRBJ1-2 once TRBD1 TRBV2 TGTGCCAGCAGTCAAGACAGGGATATCTATGGCTACACCTTC CASSQDRDIYGYTF
TRBJ2-3 NA NA TRBV7-2 TGTGCCAGCAGCTTAGCCTCGACAAAAGATACGCAGTATTTT CASSLASTKDTQYF
TRBJ1-2 once NA TRBV6-5 TGTGCCAGCAGTTCAGGACAGCGATATGGCTACACCTTC CASSSGQRYGYTF
TRBJ1-6 once TRBD1 TRBV5-4 TGTGCCAGCAGCCTAGACAGGGCAAATTCACCCCTCCACTTT CASSLDRANSPLHF
TRBJ2-2 NA TRBD2 TRBV9 TGTGCCAGCAGCGTAAGGGCGGGAGTAACCGGGGAGCTGTTTTTT CASSVRAGVTGELFF
TRBJ2-7 NA TRBD1 TRBV27 TGTGCCAGCAGTCGACAGGGAGCCTACGAGCAGTACTTC CASSRQGAYEQYF
TRBJ2-5 NA TRBD1 TRBV7-2 TGTGCCAGCAGCTTTGGGACAGGGGGAGAAGAGACCCAGTACTTC CASSFGTGGEETQYF
TRBJ1-2 few NA TRBV25-1 TGTGCCAGCAGTGAAAGGTCAGGGGATGGCTACACCTTC CASSERSGDGYTF
TRBJ1-2 few TRBD1 TRBV4-2 TGTGCCAGCAGCCAAAAAGGACAGGGGGATGTCTATGGCTACACCTTC CASSQKGQGDVYGYTF
TRBJ1-2 NA NA TRBV2 TGTGCCAGCACCCCCGGGGGGGCAGACAGCTATGGCTACACCTTC CASTPGGADSYGYTF
TRBJ2-3 NA TRBD2 TRBV7-2 TGTGCCAGCAGTCAAAGCGGGGCTAGCACAGATACGCAGTATTTT CASSQSGASTDTQYF
TRBJ2-1 NA TRBD2 TRBV5-1 TGCGCCAGCAGTCTTGGAGCGGGGGTACAGTTCTTC CASSLGAGVQFF
TRBJ2-1 NA TRBD2 TRBV4-1 TGCGCCAGCAGCCAGGGACTAGCGGGGTGGAATGAGCAGTTCTTC CASSQGLAGWNEQFF
TRBJ1-2 NA TRBD1 TRBV14 TGTGCCAGCAGCCTCTGGACAGGGGATCTTGTTACCTTC CASSLWTGDLVTF
TRBJ2-1 NA NA TRBV5-1 TGCGCCAGCAGCTTGGATTCGGGATCCTACAATGAGCAGTTCTTC CASSLDSGSYNEQFF
TRBJ1-4 NA NA TRBV5-4 TGTGCCAGCAGCTTTAGGGGGGGGATAAATGAAAAACTGTTTTTT CASSFRGGINEKLFF
TRBJ2-2 few TRBD2 TRBV7-2 TGTGCCAGCAGCTTACTAGCGGGAGGGCCTACCGGGGAGCTGTTTTTT CASSLLAGGPTGELFF
TRBJ2-1 once NA TRBV5-4 TGTGCCAGCAGCCCCTCGACAGACAGGAACTACAATGAGCAGTTCTTC CASSPSTDRNYNEQFF
TRBJ1-4 NA NA TRBV4-1 TGCGCCAGCAGCCAAGCCGGGGGGGAAAAACTGTTTTTT CASSQAGGEKLFF